This T cell receptor beta chain was profiled in a study of cytomegalovirus exposure and HLA in healthy donors. The study, taken as a whole, reports: Among the CMV-associated chains, three were confirmed in vitro as specific for CMV antigens. Looking again later, the authors saw that most CMV-associated TCR beta chains seemed HLA-restricted. Earlier findings revealed that most TCR beta V segments proved productive either about 90% or about 30% of the time. Being indistinguishable, some V segments were excluded, TRBV6-2 and TRBV6-3 among them.

The germline V gene has CDR1 SGHNT and CDR2 YYREEE (reference sequence). J gave up 8 bases and V 3 bases, and 5 bases lay outside the gene matches. The CDR3 runs 14 residues. The PCR used 60 Vbeta and 13 Jbeta primers. Measured with immunoSEQ multiplex PCR; TCRdb has only the in-frame clones, and not every one. The table lists 90,000 to 120,000 clones, about 80% of them singletons, with roughly 5% in the top ten. As concerns this clone: The antigen remains undetermined.

The clonotype comes from a female donor in good health and CMV-seropositive. This chain joins TRBV5-4 and TRBJ1-2; 12 bases map to TRBD1. The sequenced material came from PBMCs. CDR3: CASSWDRGRQGYTF. In DNA form, the CDR3 reads TGTGCCAGCAGCTGGGACAGGGGGCGGCAGGGCTACACCTTC. Supplemented by reference TRBV5-4 and TRBJ1-2, the full variable domain reads ETGVTQSPTHLIKTRGQQVTLRCSSQSGHNTVSWYQQALGQGPQFIFQYYREEENGRGNFPPRFSGLQFPNYSSELNVNALELDDSALYLCASSWDRGRQGYTFGSGTRLTVV.